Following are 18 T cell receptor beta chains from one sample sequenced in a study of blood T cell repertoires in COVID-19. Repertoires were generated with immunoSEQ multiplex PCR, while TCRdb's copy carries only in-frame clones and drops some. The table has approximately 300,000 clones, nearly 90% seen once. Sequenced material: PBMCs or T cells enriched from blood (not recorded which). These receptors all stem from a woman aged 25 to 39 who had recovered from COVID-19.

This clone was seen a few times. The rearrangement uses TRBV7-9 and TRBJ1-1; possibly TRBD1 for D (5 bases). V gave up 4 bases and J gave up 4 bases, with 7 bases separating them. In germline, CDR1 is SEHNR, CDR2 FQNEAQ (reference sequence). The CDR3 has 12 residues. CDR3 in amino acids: CASSSTGTEAFF. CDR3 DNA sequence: TGTGCCAGCAGCTCTACAGGCACTGAAGCTTTCTTT.

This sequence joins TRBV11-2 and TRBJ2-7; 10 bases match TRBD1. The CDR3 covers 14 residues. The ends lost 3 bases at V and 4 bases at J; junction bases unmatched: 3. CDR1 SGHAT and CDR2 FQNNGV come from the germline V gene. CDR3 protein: CASSLGTGAYEQYF. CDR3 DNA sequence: TGTGCCAGCAGCTTGGGGACAGGGGCGTACGAGCAGTACTTC.

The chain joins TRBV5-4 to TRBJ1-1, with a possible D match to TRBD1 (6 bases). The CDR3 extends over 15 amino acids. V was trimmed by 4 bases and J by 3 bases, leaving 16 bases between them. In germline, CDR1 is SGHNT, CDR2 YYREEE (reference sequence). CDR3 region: CASSKKQGGDTEAFF. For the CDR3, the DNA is TGTGCCAGCAGCAAGAAACAGGGTGGGGACACTGAAGCTTTCTTT. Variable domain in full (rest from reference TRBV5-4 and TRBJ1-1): ETGVTQSPTHLIKTRGQQVTLRCSSQSGHNTVSWYQQALGQGPQFIFQYYREEENGRGNFPPRFSGLQFPNYSSELNVNALELDDSALYLCASSKKQGGDTEAFFGQGTRLTVV.

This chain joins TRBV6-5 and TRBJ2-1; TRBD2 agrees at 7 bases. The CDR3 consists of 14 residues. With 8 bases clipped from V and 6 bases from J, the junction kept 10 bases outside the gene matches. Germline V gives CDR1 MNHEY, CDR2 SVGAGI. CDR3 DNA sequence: TGTGCCAGCGGGGCCCTTAGCGGGTCCAATGAGCAGTTCTTC. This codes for CASGALSGSNEQFF.

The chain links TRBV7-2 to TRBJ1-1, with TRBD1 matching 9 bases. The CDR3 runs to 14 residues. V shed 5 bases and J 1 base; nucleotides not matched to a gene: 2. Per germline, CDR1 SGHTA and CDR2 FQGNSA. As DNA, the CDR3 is TGTGCCAGCAGCATGGGACAGGGGAACACTGAAGCTTTCTTT. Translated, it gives CASSMGQGNTEAFF.

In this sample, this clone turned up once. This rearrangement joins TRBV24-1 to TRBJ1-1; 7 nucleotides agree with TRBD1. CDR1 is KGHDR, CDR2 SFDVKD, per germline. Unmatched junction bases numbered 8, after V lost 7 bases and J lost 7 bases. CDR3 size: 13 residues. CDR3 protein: CATSDTGTVEAFF. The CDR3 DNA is TGTGCCACCAGCGATACCGGGACAGTTGAAGCTTTCTTT.

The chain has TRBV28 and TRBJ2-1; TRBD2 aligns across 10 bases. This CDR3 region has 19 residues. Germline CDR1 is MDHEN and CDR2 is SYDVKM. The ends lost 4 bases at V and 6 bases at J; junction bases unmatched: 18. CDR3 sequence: CASSSPDLIAGGSVNEQFF. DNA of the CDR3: TGTGCCAGCAGTTCACCTGATTTGATAGCGGGAGGATCAGTCAATGAGCAGTTCTTC.

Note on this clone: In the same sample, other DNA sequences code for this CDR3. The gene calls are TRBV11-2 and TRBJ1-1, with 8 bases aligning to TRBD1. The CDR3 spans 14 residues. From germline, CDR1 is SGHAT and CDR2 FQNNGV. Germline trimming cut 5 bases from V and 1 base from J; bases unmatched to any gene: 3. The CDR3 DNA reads TGTGCCAGCAGCCCCGGACAGGGGAACACTGAAGCTTTCTTT. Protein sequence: CASSPGQGNTEAFF.

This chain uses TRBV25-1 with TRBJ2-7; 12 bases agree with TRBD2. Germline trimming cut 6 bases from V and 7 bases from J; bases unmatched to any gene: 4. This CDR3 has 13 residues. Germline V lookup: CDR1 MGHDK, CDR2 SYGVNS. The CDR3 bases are TGTGCCAGCAGGACTAGCGGGAGTGGTGAGCAGTACTTC. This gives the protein CASRTSGSGEQYF.

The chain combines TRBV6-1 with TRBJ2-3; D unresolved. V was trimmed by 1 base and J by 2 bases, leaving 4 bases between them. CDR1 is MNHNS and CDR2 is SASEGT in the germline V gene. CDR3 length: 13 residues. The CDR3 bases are TGTGCCAGCAGTGAAGAATACACAGATACGCAGTATTTT. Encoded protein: CASSEEYTDTQYF.

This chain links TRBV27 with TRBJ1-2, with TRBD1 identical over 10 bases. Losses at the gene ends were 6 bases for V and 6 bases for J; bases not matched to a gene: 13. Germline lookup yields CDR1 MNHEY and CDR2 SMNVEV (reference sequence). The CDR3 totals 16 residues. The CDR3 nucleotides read TGTGCCAGCAGAAAATTATCGACAGGGGGCGCGGATGGCTACACCTTC. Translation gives CASRKLSTGGADGYTF.

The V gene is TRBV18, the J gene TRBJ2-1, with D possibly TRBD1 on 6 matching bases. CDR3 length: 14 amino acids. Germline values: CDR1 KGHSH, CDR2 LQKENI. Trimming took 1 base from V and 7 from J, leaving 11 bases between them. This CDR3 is CASSPLTGMNEQFF. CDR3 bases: TGTGCCAGCTCACCACTAACAGGGATGAATGAGCAGTTCTTC.

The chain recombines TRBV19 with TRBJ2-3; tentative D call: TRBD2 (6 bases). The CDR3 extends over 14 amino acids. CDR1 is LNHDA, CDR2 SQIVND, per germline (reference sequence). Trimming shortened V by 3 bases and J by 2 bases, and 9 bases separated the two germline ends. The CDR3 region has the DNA TGTGCCAGTAGTATTGGAGGGGACACAGATACGCAGTATTTT. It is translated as CASSIGGDTDTQYF.

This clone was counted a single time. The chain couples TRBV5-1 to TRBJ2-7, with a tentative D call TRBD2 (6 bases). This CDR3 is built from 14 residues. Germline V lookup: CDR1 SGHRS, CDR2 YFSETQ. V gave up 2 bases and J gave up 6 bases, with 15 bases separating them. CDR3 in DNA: TGCGCCAGCAGCTTCCCTTCTGCGGGGCGCGAGCAGTACTTC. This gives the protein CASSFPSAGREQYF.

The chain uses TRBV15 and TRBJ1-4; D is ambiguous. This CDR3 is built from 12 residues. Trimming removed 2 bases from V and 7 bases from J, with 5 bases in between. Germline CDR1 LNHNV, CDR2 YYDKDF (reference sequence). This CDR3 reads CATSRSFEKLFF. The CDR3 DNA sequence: TGTGCCACCAGCAGATCTTTTGAAAAACTGTTTTTT.

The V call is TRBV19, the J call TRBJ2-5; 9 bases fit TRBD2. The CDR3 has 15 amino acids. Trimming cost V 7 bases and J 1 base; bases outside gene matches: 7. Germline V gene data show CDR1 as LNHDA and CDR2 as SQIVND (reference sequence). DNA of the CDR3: TGTGCCAGTAAGGGCCTAGCGGGGACCCAAGAGACCCAGTACTTC. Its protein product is CASKGLAGTQETQYF. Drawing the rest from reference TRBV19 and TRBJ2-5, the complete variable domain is DGGITQSPKYLFRKEGQNVTLSCEQNLNHDAMYWYRQDPGQGLRLIYYSQIVNDFQKGDIAEGYSVSREKKESFPLTVTSAQKNPTAFYLCASKGLAGTQETQYFGPGTRLLVL.

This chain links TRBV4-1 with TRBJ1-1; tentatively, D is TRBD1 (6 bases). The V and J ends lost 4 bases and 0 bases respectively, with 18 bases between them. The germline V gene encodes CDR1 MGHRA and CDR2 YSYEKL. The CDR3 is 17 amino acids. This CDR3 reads CASSPLSGDEMNTEAFF. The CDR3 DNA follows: TGCGCCAGCAGCCCCCTTTCAGGGGATGAAATGAACACTGAAGCTTTCTTT.

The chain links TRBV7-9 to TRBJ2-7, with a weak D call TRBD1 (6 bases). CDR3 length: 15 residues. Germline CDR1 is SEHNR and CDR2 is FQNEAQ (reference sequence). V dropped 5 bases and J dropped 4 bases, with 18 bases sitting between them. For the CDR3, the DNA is TGTGCCAGCAGCCGGCGGCAGGGGCTAGGTTACGAGCAGTACTTC. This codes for CASSRRQGLGYEQYF.